The source of this TCR beta chain is a study of CD8 T cells in Susac syndrome (dated by TCRdb to between 2018 and 2021). Background on the whole study: The study used repertoire sequencing to test whether antigen drove CD8+ T cell activation and differentiation in Susac syndrome.

RNA was extracted using the RNeasy kit, and about 0.5 to 1 ug of the RNA was reverse transcribed with random hexamers. TCR beta CDR3 regions were amplified with the immunoSEQ multiplex PCR assay covering 54 Vbeta and 13 Jbeta segments. PCR amplification bias was corrected using a synthetic template baseline for primer optimization and computational correction. The original pipeline was this. Reads were assigned to V, D and J genes according to IMGT and analyzed in immunoSEQ Analyzer, with only productive sequences retained. Clonality was computed as one minus Shannon entropy normalized by log2 of the number of productive unique sequences. Public and private clones were assessed among the 100 most prevalent clones of each patient and control. Clones were defined as Susac-specific when absent from the healthy and MS cohorts, from roughly 1,100 published viral clones and from other ImmuneACCESS disease sequences. Starting from the raw public reads, TCRdb applied fastp trimming at Q25, assembled clones with MiXCR and retained in-frame beta chains. Rows merge per CDR3 protein into single entries with the most common DNA and genes. TCRdb's processing, not the study's, gives the V and J calls here. A total of 190,000 or so distinct CDR3 sequences appear in this sample, 85% to 95% of them only once. The ten largest clonotypes hold 0.082% of the sample.

The CDR3 runs 14 amino acids, cysteine and phenylalanine included. Of the read, only the CDR3 DNA is kept; its 42 bases are in frame from base 1. Trimming removed 2 bases from V and 4 bases from J, leaving 11 bases between the germline ends. Sequences SGHRS (CDR1) and YFSETQ (CDR2) are obtained from the germline V gene. Study-wide findings and limitations: The TCR sequencing and HLA analysis was acknowledged to have included a relatively small number of individuals.

Peripheral blood CD8+ and CD4+ T cells from healthy donors, Susac syndrome patients and multiple sclerosis patients were profiled using high-throughput TCR beta sequencing. The multiple sclerosis controls were treatment-naive patients whose relapsing-remitting disease, either stable or active, fulfilled the revised McDonald criteria. Bulk CD8+ and CD4+ T cells were purified magnetically by negative isolation, whereas CD8+ TEMRA cells were enriched by FACS. Blood was drawn into EDTA tubes, processed within 24 hours, and PBMCs were isolated by density gradient centrifugation. PBMCs intended for TCR sequencing were frozen in liquid nitrogen and were later thawed in a 37 degrees C water bath. The sorted or isolated CD4+, CD8+ and CD8+ TEMRA cells reached a purity of at least 90%. With respect to this clonotype: This clone's antigen is unknown. No much larger clone exists at a distance of one base, and base qualities are not known.

This TCR came from a human donor with multiple sclerosis. The specimen was CD4+ T cells from PBMCs. The rearrangement joined TRBV5-1 to TRBJ2-3; there is no confident call for the D gene. CDR3 sequence: CASSLGLDADTQYF. At the DNA level, the sequence is TGCGCCAGCAGCTTAGGGCTAGACGCAGATACGCAGTATTTT.